This T cell receptor (beta chain) was retrieved from a study of shared clonotypes between healthy human individuals. Clones were read by immunoSEQ multiplex PCR, and TCRdb kept only the in-frame ones, dropping some. The data hold about 92,000 clones, with around 47% observed a single time. A remark on this clone: Other DNA sequences within the sample encode an identical CDR3.

V gave up 0 bases and J gave up 3 bases, with 0 bases separating them. This CDR3 has 11 residues. CDR1 is SNHLY, CDR2 FYNNEI, per germline. Specimen: PBMCs. V is TRBV2 and J is TRBJ2-7; no firm D call. This TCR came from a middle-aged woman in good health. Some clones in this sample may be carry-over from other donors' samples. CDR3 region: CASSEAYEQYF. In DNA form, the CDR3 reads TGTGCCAGCAGTGAAGCCTACGAGCAGTACTTC. The full variable domain, in which reference TRBV2 and TRBJ2-7 provide the parts outside the CDR3, is EPEVTQTPSHQVTQMGQEVILRCVPISNHLYFYWYRQILGQKVEFLVSFYNNEISEKSEIFDDQFSVERPDGSNFTLKIRSTKLEDSAMYFCASSEAYEQYFGPGTRLTVT.